This passage covers 10 T cell receptor beta chains from one sample sequenced in a study of post-analysis software for immune sequencing data. Unique molecular identifiers had been added to the TCR beta cDNA libraries. MiXCR, applied by TCRdb to the PCR reads, yields one record per CDR3 protein. The profile covers hundreds of thousands of distinct CDR3 sequences, with 36% appearing a single time and 4.5% to 5.5% taken by the ten largest. Points from the study as a whole: Five TRBV segments (TRBV5-6, TRBV5-1 and TRBV20-1 among them) occurred more frequently in patients than in controls.

What these receptors recognize is not known. Sequenced: blood. These receptors all come from a girl aged 5 to 17 with multiple sclerosis.

This clonotype was found many times. The V call is TRBV4-1, the J call TRBJ1-2; TRBD1 aligns across 9 bases. The CDR3 loop spans 17 amino acids. Looked up from germline, CDR1 is MGHRA and CDR2 is YSYEKL. V gave up 4 bases and J gave up 2 bases; unmatched junction bases: 11. This CDR3 reads CASSPLRTGGGNYGYTF. The CDR3 nucleotides are TGCGCCAGCAGCCCATTAAGAACAGGGGGCGGGAACTATGGCTACACCTTC.

A remark on this clonotype: Being one base from a much bigger clone, this may be a read error. The chain has TRBV12-3 or TRBV12-4 and TRBJ1-1; TRBD1 agrees at 7 bases. The CDR3 contains 14 residues. In nucleotides, the CDR3 is TGTGCCAGCAATGAGGGACAGCCGAACACTAAAGCTTTCTTT. As protein: CASNEGQPNTKAFF.

Details on this clonotype: This may be a read error, as it is one base from a much larger clone. The rearrangement links TRBV6-1 to TRBJ1-2, with D tentatively TRBD1 (5 bases). V was pared by 6 bases and J by 6 bases, with 23 bases between. Germline V lookup: CDR1 MNHNS, CDR2 SASEGT. This CDR3 is built from 16 residues. CDR3 protein: CASRLATLDIGDGYTF. The CDR3 DNA sequence: TGTGCCAGCAGGCTCGCAACATTGGACATTGGGGATGGCTACACCTTC.

The rearrangement joins TRBV27 to TRBJ2-3; no clear D. The CDR3 is 12 residues long. V was clipped by 5 bases and J by 2 bases, with 5 bases between them. Per germline, CDR1 MNHEY and CDR2 SMNVEV (reference sequence). CDR3 region: CASSTHTDTQYF. CDR3 DNA: TGTGCCAGCAGTACCCACACAGATACGCAGTATTTT.

The table lists this clonotype with a few counts. The V gene is TRBV7-6, the J gene TRBJ2-5, with D tentatively TRBD1 (6 bases). The length of the CDR3 is 15 residues. The germline V gene encodes CDR1 SGHVS and CDR2 FNYEAQ. V was clipped by 1 base and J by 2 bases, with 11 bases between them. DNA of the CDR3: TGTGCCAGCAGCTTAGAAGTCAGGGGACAAGAGACCCAGTACTTC. As protein: CASSLEVRGQETQYF.

This clonotype was seen repeatedly, ten times or more. The chain couples TRBV6-1 to TRBJ1-5, with no clear D. The germline V gene has CDR1 MNHNS and CDR2 SASEGT. There are 12 residues in the CDR3. V lost 6 bases and J 1 base, leaving 4 bases between the germline ends. The CDR3 loop is CASRESNQPQHF. The DNA for the CDR3 is TGTGCCAGCAGGGAAAGCAATCAGCCCCAGCATTTT.

This clonotype was seen repeatedly, ten times or more. This rearrangement joins TRBV20-1 to TRBJ2-3; D is unclear. V was trimmed by 3 bases and J by 2 bases, leaving 15 bases between them. Germline-derived CDR1 and CDR2 are DFQATT and SNEGSKA (reference sequence). The CDR3 runs to 15 residues. CDR3 residues: CSASDRLQATDTQYF. In nucleotides, the CDR3 is TGCAGTGCTAGTGATAGACTGCAGGCCACAGATACGCAGTATTTT.

This clonotype was seen only a few times. This sequence joins TRBV20-1 and TRBJ1-1, with D uncertain. Germline values: CDR1 DFQATT, CDR2 SNEGSKA (reference sequence). V lost 0 bases, J lost 8 bases, and 16 bases lay in between. This CDR3 spans 14 amino acids. The CDR3, as DNA: TGCAGTGCTAGAGATAGGGCGAAGGTACGCGAAGCTTTCTTT. Protein: CSARDRAKVREAFF.

This clonotype came up many times. The chain couples TRBV6-5 to TRBJ2-3; D is possibly TRBD1 or TRBD2 (5 bases each). The germline V gene has CDR1 MNHEY and CDR2 SVGAGI. This CDR3 has 15 residues. Trimming stripped 2 bases from V and 1 base from J, with 10 bases between. The CDR3 reads CASSYEGMGTDTQYF. The CDR3 coding sequence is TGTGCCAGCAGTTACGAGGGGATGGGCACAGATACGCAGTATTTT.

This clonotype was counted many times. V and J are TRBV5-1 and TRBJ1-2, with D unresolved. The CDR3 covers 13 residues. The V end was cut by 5 bases, the J end by 0 bases, with 8 bases between. CDR1 and CDR2 from the germline V gene are SGHRS and YFSETQ. The CDR3 bases are TGCGCCAGCAGGCCGGAGGCTAACTATGGCTACACCTTC. Amino acid sequence: CASRPEANYGYTF.